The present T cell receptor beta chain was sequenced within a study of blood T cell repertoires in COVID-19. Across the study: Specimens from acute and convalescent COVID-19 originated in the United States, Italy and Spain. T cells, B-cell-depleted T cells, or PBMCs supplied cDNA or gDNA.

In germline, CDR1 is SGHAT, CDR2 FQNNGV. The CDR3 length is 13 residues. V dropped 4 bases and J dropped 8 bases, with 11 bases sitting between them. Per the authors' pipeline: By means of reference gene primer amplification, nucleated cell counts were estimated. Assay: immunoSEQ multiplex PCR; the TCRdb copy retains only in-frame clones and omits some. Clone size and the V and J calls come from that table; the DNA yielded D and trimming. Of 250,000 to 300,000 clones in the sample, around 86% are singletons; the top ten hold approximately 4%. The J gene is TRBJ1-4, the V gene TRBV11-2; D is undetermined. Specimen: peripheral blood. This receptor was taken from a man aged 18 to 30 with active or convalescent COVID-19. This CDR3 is CASSSPGVEKLFF. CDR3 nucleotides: TGTGCCAGCAGCTCCCCCGGGGTCGAAAAACTGTTTTTT.